Sequencing of this TCR beta chain was carried out in a study of CD8+ T cells in alopecia areata. Turning to the study itself: Tofacitinib administration to treated patients was oral, at 5 to 10 mg twice daily. Study-wide results and limits: A large proportion of expanded lesional clones were detected persisting in scalp and blood during tofacitinib.

Isolated RNA was reverse transcribed into cDNA used as the sequencing template. Profiling relied on immunoSEQ multiplex PCR, and the TCRdb table lists in-frame clones only, not all of them. The sample holds 40,000 to 50,000 clones, 55% to 75% seen once. The count of this clone is one. Antigen specificity is unknown. Treatment given: oral pan-JAK inhibitor, 5-10 mg twice daily. The study team obtained lesional scalp punch biopsies and peripheral blood from alopecia areata patients. The CDR3 loop spans 14 amino acids. The V and J ends lost 7 bases and 1 base, in that order; junction bases with no gene match: 6. In germline, CDR1 is PRHDT, CDR2 FYEKMQ (reference sequence).

The J gene is TRBJ2-7, the V gene TRBV13; TRBD1 agrees at 8 bases. This clonotype was sampled from a human donor with alopecia areata. The sample here was CD8+ T cells sorted from blood, taken at week 4, from a patient treated with tofacitinib. CDR3 region: CASTNRGNSYEQYF. DNA of the CDR3: TGTGCCAGCACAAACAGGGGGAATTCCTACGAGCAGTACTTC.